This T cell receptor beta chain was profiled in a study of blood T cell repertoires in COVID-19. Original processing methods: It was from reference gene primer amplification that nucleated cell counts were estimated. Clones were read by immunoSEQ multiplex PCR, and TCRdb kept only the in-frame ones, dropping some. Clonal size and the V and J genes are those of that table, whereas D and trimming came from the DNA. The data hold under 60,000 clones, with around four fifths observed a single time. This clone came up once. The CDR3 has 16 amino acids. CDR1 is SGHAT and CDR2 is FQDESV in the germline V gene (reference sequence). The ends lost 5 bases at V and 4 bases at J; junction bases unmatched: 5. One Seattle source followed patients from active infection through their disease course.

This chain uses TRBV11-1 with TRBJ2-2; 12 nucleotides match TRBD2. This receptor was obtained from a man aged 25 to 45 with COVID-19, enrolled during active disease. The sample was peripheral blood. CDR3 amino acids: CASSQGLAGFTGELFF. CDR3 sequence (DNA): TGTGCCAGCAGCCAGGGACTAGCGGGCTTCACCGGGGAGCTGTTTTTT. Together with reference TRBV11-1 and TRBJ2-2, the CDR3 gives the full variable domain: EAEVAQSPRYKITEKSQAVAFWCDPISGHATLYWYRQILGQGPELLVQFQDESVVDDSQLPKDRFSAERLKGVDSTLKIQPAELGDSAMYLCASSQGLAGFTGELFFGEGSRLTVL.